These 14 T cell receptor beta chains came from one sample sequenced in a study of OX40 agonist ivuxolimab in advanced cancers. Sequencing used immunoSEQ multiplex PCR; TCRdb keeps in-frame clones, though not all of them. Of around 37,000 clones in the sample, roughly 85% were seen once. Specimen: CD4+ or CD8+ T cells sorted from blood, collected in a trial of the OX40 agonist ivuxolimab. The receptors here all came from an adult with an advanced solid tumor such as melanoma, head and neck, liver or kidney cancer.

The CDR3 DNA reads TGTGCCAGCAGCTTTGATGGAGGAATTGGAAACACCATATATTTT. Protein product: CASSFDGGIGNTIYF. The chain joins TRBV9 to TRBJ1-3, with no clear D. Germline V lookup: CDR1 SGDLS, CDR2 YYNGEE. The CDR3 is 15 residues long. Trimming cost V 4 bases and J 3 bases, with 14 bases left between them.

The chain uses TRBV19 and TRBJ1-5, with unresolved D. The germline CDR1 and CDR2 sequences are LNHDA and SQIVND (reference sequence). CDR3 size: 15 residues. V lost 6 bases and J lost 2, with 14 bases in between. The DNA for the CDR3 is TGTGCCAGTAGGGGTGCCCGGGAGGGCAATCAGCCCCAGCATTTT. This gives the protein CASRGAREGNQPQHF.

The chain has TRBV5-5 and TRBJ1-2, with 7 bases lining up with TRBD1. V was pared by 4 bases and J by 0 bases, with 6 bases of the junction left unmatched. Germline-derived CDR1 and CDR2 are SGHKS and YYEKEE (reference sequence). The CDR3 covers 15 residues. CDR3 bases: TGTGCCAGCAGCGTCGACAGGGCCCCTAACTATGGCTACACCTTC. This codes for CASSVDRAPNYGYTF. The full variable domain, with the rest looked up from reference TRBV5-5 and TRBJ1-2, is DAGVTQSPTHLIKTRGQQVTLRCSPISGHKSVSWYQQVLGQGPQFIFQYYEKEERGRGNFPDRFSARQFPNYSSELNVNALLLGDSALYLCASSVDRAPNYGYTFGSGTRLTVV.

Judged by abundance, this clone is medium-sized (0.01 to 0.1%). The CDR3 reads CASSTDSLEAFF. The DNA for the CDR3 is TGTGCCAGCAGTACGGACAGCCTTGAAGCTTTCTTT. This sequence joins TRBV7-9 and TRBJ1-1; tentatively, D is TRBD1 (6 bases). The CDR3 is made up of 12 amino acids. Germline V gives CDR1 SEHNR, CDR2 FQNEAQ (reference sequence). V shed 6 bases and J shed 7 bases, with 12 bases lying between them.

The chain carries TRBV7-2 and TRBJ2-7; 8 bases fit TRBD1. V shed 5 bases, J shed 2 bases, and the junction held 5 bases outside the gene matches. The CDR3 length is 14 residues. From germline, CDR1 is SGHTA and CDR2 FQGNSA. In nucleotides, the CDR3 is TGTGCCAGCAGCCCAAGGGACAGGACCTACGAGCAGTACTTC. It yields the protein CASSPRDRTYEQYF.

The rearrangement links TRBV2 to TRBJ2-3, with a tentative D call TRBD1 (6 bases). CDR3 length equals 14 residues. Germline CDR1 and CDR2: SNHLY and FYNNEI. V gave up 7 bases and J gave up 4 bases, with 15 bases separating them. CDR3 protein: CASKDRLIADTQYF. In nucleotides, the CDR3 is TGTGCCAGCAAGGACAGACTTATAGCAGATACGCAGTATTTT.

V and J are TRBV28 and TRBJ2-7; TRBD1 aligns across 10 bases. V was pared by 4 bases and J by 5 bases, with 8 bases of the junction left unmatched. The CDR3 consists of 15 residues. CDR1 and CDR2 (germline): MDHEN, SYDVKM. The CDR3 region is CASSSSGTGDHEQYF. CDR3 coding DNA: TGTGCCAGCAGTTCATCCGGGACAGGGGATCACGAGCAGTACTTC.

This chain connects TRBV6-6 to TRBJ1-5, with D unresolved. The length of the CDR3 is 14 residues. Trimming stripped 0 bases from V and 2 bases from J, with 5 bases between. Per the germline V gene, CDR1 is MNHNY and CDR2 is SVGAGI (reference sequence). CDR3 sequence reads: CASSYSWGNQPQHF. In DNA, the CDR3 is TGTGCCAGCAGTTACTCGTGGGGCAATCAGCCCCAGCATTTT.

The chain joins TRBV14 to TRBJ2-1, with a possible D match to TRBD2 (5 bases). The CDR3 covers 16 residues. Germline CDR1 reads SGHDN; CDR2 reads FVKESK. The ends were cut back, 0 bases at V and 2 bases at J, with 11 bases in the middle. The chain's CDR3 is CASSQDPGNAYNEQFF. The CDR3 region has the DNA TGTGCCAGCAGCCAAGACCCCGGGAACGCCTACAATGAGCAGTTCTTC.

The rearrangement joins TRBV30 to TRBJ1-6, with D maybe TRBD1 (6 bases). Germline CDR1 GTSNPN, CDR2 SVGIG (reference sequence). The germline V and J ends were trimmed by 3 bases and 8 bases, with 17 bases remaining between them. The CDR3 length is 15 residues. The CDR3 DNA reads TGTGCCTGGAGCGGGCAAGGGGGTGCTTATTCACCCCTCCACTTT. Translated, it gives CAWSGQGGAYSPLHF.

The chain combines TRBV7-2 with TRBJ1-2; no firm D call. The germline CDR1 and CDR2 sequences are SGHTA and FQGNSA. This CDR3 contains 11 residues. Trimming stripped 7 bases from V and 4 bases from J, with 7 bases between. For the CDR3, the DNA is TGTGCCAGCATCAACATCTATGGCTACACCTTC. This codes for CASINIYGYTF.

The DNA of the CDR3 is TGTGCCAGCAACAGGGACAGGGGGCTGTATAACTATGGCTACACCTTC. It codes for CASNRDRGLYNYGYTF. The chain carries TRBV2 and TRBJ1-2; TRBD1 matches at 12 bases. With 7 bases clipped from V and 1 base from J, the junction kept 7 bases outside the gene matches. CDR3 length: 16 residues. CDR1 and CDR2 from the germline V gene are SNHLY and FYNNEI. The entire variable domain, with the rest obtained from reference TRBV2 and TRBJ1-2, is as follows: EPEVTQTPSHQVTQMGQEVILRCVPISNHLYFYWYRQILGQKVEFLVSFYNNEISEKSEIFDDQFSVERPDGSNFTLKIRSTKLEDSAMYFCASNRDRGLYNYGYTFGSGTRLTVV.

V and J are TRBV6-6 and TRBJ2-7; D remains unclear. Germline assignment: CDR1 MNHNY and CDR2 SVGAGI (reference sequence). V was shortened by 1 base and J by 3 bases, with 10 bases between the two germline ends. The CDR3 is 14 amino acids. Here the CDR3 DNA reads TGTGCCAGCAGTTACTACAGCCCCCTCTACGAGCAGTACTTC. It is translated as CASSYYSPLYEQYF.

The V call is TRBV7-8, the J call TRBJ1-1, with D hard to call. The V end was cut by 5 bases, the J end by 2 bases, with 9 bases between. The CDR3 is 13 residues long. Germline V gene sequence: CDR1 SGHVS, CDR2 FQNEAQ. CDR3 coding DNA: TGTGCCAGCAGCACAAACAGAAACACTGAAGCTTTCTTT. Translated: CASSTNRNTEAFF.